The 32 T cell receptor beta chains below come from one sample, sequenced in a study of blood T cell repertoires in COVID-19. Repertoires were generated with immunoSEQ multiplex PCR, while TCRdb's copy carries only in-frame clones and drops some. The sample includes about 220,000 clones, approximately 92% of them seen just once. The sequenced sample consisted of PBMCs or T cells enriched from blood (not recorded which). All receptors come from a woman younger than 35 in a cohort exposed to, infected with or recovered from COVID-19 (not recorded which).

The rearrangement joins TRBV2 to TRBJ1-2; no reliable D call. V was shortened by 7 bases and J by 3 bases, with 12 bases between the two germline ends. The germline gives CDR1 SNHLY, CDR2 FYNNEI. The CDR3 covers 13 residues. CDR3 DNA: TGTGCCAGCATAGAGGGAACAGACTATGGCTACACCTTC. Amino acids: CASIEGTDYGYTF. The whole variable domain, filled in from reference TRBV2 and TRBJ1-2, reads EPEVTQTPSHQVTQMGQEVILRCVPISNHLYFYWYRQILGQKVEFLVSFYNNEISEKSEIFDDQFSVERPDGSNFTLKIRSTKLEDSAMYFCASIEGTDYGYTFGSGTRLTVV.

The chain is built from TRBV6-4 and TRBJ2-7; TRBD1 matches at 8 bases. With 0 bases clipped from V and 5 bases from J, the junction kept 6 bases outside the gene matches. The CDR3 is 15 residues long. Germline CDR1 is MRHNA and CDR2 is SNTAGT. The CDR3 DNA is TGTGCCAGCAGTGACTCATTGGACAGGGACAACGAGCAGTACTTC. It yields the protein CASSDSLDRDNEQYF.

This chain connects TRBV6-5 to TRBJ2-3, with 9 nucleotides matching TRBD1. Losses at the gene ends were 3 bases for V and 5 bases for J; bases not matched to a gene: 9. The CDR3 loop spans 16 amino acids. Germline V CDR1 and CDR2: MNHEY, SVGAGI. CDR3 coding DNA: TGTGCCAGCAGTTATCCGGGACAGGGATCCGGAGATACGCAGTATTTT. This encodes CASSYPGQGSGDTQYF.

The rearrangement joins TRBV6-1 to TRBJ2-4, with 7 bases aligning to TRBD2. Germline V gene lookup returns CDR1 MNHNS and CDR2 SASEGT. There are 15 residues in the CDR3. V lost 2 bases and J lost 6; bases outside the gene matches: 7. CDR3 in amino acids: CASSELYGGINIQYF. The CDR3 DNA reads TGTGCCAGCAGTGAATTATACGGGGGGATAAACATTCAGTACTTC.

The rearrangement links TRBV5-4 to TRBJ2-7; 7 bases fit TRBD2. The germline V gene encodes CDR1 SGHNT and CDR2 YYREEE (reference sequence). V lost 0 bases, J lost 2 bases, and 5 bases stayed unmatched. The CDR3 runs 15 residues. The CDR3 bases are TGTGCCAGCAGCTTGGGGCGGGAGACCCCCTACGAGCAGTACTTC. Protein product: CASSLGRETPYEQYF.

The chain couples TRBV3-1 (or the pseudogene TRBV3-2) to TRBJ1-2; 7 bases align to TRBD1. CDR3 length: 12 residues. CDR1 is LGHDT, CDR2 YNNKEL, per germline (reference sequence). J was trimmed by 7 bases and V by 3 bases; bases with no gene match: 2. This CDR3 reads CASSQTGIGYTF. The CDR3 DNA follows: TGTGCCAGCAGCCAGACAGGGATTGGCTACACCTTC.

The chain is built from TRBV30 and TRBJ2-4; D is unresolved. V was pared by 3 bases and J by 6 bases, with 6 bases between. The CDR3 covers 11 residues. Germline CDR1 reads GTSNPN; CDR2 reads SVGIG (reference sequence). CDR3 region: CAWSLRNIQYF. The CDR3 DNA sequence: TGTGCCTGGAGCCTCAGAAACATTCAGTACTTC. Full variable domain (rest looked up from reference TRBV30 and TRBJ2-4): SQTIHQWPATLVQPVGSPLSLECTVEGTSNPNLYWYRQAAGRGLQLLFYSVGIGQISSEVPQNLSASRPQDRQFILSSKKLLLSDSGFYLCAWSLRNIQYFGAGTRLSVL.

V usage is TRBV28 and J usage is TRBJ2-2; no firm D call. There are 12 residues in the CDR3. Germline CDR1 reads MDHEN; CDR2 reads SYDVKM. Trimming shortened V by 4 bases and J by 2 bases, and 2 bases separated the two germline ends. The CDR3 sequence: CASSSNTGELFF. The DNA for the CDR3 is TGTGCCAGCAGTTCTAACACCGGGGAGCTGTTTTTT. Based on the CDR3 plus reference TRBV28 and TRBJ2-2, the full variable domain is DVKVTQSSRYLVKRTGEKVFLECVQDMDHENMFWYRQDPGLGLRLIYFSYDVKMKEKGDIPEGYSVSREKKERFSLILESASTNQTSMYLCASSSNTGELFFGEGSRLTVL.

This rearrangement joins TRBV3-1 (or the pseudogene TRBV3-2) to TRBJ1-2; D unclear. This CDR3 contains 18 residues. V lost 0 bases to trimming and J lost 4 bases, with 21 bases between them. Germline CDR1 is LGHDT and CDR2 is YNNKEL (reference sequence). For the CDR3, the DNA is TGTGCCAGCAGCCAAGATCATCCTTTCAGAACAGACATCTATGGCTACACCTTC. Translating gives CASSQDHPFRTDIYGYTF.

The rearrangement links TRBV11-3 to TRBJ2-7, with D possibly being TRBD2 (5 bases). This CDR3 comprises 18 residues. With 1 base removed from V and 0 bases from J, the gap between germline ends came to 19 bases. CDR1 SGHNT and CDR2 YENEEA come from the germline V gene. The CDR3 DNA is TGTGCCAGCAGCTTAGTACGAAGCGGACCGGGAAGCTCCTACGAGCAGTACTTC. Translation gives CASSLVRSGPGSSYEQYF.

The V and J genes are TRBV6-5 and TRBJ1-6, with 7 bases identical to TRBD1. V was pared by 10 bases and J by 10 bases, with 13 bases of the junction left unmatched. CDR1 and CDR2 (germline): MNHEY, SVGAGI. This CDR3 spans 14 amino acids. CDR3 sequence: CATQLTGFGSPLHF. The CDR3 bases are TGTGCCACCCAACTGACAGGGTTTGGCTCACCCCTCCACTTT.

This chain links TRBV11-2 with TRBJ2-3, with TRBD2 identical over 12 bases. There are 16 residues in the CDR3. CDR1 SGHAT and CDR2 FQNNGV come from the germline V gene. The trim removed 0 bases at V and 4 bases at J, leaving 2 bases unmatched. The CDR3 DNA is TGTGCCAGCAGCTTAGAGCTAGCGGGAGGGCCAGATACGCAGTATTTT. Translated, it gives CASSLELAGGPDTQYF.

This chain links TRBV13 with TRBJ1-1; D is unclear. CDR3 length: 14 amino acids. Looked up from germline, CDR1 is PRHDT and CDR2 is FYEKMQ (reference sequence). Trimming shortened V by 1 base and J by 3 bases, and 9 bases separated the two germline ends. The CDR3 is CASSLAEIDTEAFF. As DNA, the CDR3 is TGTGCCAGCAGCTTAGCCGAGATAGACACTGAAGCTTTCTTT.

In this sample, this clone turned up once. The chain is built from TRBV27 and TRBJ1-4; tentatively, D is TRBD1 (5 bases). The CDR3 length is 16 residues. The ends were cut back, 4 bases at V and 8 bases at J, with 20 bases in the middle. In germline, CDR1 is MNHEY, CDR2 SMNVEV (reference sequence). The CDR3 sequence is CASSSPQRLGEEKLFF. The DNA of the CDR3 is TGTGCCAGCAGTTCACCACAGAGGCTAGGGGAAGAAAAACTGTTTTTT.

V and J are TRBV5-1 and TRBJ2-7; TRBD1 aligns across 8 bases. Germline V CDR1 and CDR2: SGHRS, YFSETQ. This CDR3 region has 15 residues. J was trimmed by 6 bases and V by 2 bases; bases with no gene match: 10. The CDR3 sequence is CASSFNRGTPLEQYF. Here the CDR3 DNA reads TGCGCCAGCAGCTTCAACAGGGGGACACCCCTCGAGCAGTACTTC.

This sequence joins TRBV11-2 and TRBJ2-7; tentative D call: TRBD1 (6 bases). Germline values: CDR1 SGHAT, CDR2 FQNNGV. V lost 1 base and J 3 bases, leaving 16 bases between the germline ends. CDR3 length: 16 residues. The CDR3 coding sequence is TGTGCCAGCAGCTTAGCCCTAAGGACAGCGCGCTACGAGCAGTACTTC. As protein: CASSLALRTARYEQYF.

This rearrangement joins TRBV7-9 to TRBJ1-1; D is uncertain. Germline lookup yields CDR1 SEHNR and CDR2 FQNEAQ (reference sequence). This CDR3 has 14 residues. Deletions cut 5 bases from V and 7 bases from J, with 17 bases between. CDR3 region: CASSPDPGGYEAFF. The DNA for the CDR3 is TGTGCCAGCAGCCCCGACCCCGGAGGGTATGAAGCTTTCTTT.

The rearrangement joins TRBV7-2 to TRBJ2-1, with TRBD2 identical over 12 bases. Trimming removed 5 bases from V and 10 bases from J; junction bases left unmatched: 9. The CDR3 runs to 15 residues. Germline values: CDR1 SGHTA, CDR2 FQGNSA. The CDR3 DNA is TGTGCCAGCAGCCCCGGACTAGCGGGACATCGGGAGCAGTTCTTC. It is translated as CASSPGLAGHREQFF. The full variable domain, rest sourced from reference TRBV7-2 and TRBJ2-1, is GAGVSQSPSNKVTEKGKDVELRCDPISGHTALYWYRQSLGQGLEFLIYFQGNSAPDKSGLPSDRFSAERTGGSVSTLTIQRTQQEDSAVYLCASSPGLAGHREQFFGPGTRLTVL.

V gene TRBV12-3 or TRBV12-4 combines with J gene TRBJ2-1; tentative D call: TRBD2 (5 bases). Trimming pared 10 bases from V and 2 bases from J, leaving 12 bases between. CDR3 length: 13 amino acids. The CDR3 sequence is CATSRGTYNEQFF. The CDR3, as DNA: TGTGCCACCTCGAGAGGGACCTACAATGAGCAGTTCTTC.

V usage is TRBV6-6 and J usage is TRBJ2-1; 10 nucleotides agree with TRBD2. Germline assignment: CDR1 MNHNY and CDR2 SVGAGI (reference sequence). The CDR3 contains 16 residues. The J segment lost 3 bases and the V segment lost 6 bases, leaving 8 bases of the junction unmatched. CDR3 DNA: TGTGCCAGCAGGCCTATACTAGCGGGGAACTACAATGAGCAGTTCTTC. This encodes CASRPILAGNYNEQFF.

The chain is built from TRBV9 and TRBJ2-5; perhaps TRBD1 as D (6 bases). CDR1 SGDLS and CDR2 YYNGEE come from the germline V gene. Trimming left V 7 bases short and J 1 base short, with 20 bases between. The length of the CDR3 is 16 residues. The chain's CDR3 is CASANMGAGAQETQYF. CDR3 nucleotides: TGTGCCAGCGCGAATATGGGGGCAGGCGCCCAAGAGACCCAGTACTTC.

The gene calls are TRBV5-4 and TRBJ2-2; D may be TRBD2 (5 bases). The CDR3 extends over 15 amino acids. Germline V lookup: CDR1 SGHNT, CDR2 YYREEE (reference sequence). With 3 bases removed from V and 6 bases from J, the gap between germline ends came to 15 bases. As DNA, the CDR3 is TGTGCCAGCAGCTCGCCTACTAGTGTCCCCGGGGAGCTGTTTTTT. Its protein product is CASSSPTSVPGELFF.

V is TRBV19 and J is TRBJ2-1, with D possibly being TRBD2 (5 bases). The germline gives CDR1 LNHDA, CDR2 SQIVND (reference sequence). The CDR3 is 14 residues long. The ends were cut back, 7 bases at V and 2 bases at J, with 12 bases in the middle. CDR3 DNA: TGTGCCAGTACCTGGCGGGCGCCCTACAATGAGCAGTTCTTC. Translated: CASTWRAPYNEQFF.

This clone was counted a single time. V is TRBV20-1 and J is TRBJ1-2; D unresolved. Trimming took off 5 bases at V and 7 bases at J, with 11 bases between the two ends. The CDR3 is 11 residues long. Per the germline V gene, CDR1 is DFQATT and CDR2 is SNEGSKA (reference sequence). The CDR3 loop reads CSAGQQFGYTF. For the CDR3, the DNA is TGCAGTGCTGGGCAACAGTTTGGCTACACCTTC.

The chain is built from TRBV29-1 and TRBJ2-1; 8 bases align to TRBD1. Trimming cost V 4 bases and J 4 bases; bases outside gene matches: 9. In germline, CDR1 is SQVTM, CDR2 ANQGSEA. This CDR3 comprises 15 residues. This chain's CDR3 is CSVVTLTGGYNEQFF. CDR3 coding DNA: TGCAGCGTTGTGACGTTAACAGGGGGATACAATGAGCAGTTCTTC.

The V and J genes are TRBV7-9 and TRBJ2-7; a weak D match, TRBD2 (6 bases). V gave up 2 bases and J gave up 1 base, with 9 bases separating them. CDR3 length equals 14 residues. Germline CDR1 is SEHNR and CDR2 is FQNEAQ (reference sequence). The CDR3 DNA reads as TGTGCCAGCAGCTTACCAGGGAGGTCCTACGAGCAGTACTTC. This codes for CASSLPGRSYEQYF.

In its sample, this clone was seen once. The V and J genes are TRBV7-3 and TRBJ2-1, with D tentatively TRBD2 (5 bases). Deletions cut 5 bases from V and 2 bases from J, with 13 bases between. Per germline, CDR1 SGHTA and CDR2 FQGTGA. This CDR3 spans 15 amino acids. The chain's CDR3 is CASSPLSGAYNEQFF. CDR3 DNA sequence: TGTGCCAGCAGCCCCTTGAGCGGAGCCTACAATGAGCAGTTCTTC.

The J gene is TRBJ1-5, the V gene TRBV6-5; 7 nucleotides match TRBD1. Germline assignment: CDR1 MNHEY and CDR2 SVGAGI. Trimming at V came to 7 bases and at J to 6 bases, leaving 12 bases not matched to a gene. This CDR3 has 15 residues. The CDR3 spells CASKVGTEVGQPQHF. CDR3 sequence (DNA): TGTGCCAGCAAAGTCGGGACAGAGGTCGGTCAGCCCCAGCATTTT.

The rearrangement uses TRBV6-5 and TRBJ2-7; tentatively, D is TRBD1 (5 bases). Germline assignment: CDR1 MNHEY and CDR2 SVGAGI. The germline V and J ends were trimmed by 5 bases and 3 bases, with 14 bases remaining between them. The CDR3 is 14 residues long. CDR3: CASSQSPTVYEQYF. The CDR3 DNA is TGTGCCAGCAGTCAGTCTCCGACAGTCTACGAGCAGTACTTC.

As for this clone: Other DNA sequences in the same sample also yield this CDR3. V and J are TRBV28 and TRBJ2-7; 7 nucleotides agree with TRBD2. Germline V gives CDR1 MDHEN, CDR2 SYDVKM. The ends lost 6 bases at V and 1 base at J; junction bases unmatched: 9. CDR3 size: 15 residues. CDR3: CASSPGGGTSYEQYF. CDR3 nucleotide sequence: TGTGCCAGCAGCCCGGGGGGAGGGACGTCCTACGAGCAGTACTTC.

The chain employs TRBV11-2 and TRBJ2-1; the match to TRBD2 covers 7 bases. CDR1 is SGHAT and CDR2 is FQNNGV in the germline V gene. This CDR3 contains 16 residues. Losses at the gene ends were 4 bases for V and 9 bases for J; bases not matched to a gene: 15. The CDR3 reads CASSWLPGLGQLEQFF. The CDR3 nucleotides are TGTGCCAGCAGCTGGTTACCCGGACTAGGCCAGCTTGAGCAGTTCTTC. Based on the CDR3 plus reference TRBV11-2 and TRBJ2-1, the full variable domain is EAGVAQSPRYKIIEKRQSVAFWCNPISGHATLYWYQQILGQGPKLLIQFQNNGVVDDSQLPKDRFSAERLKGVDSTLKIQPAKLEDSAVYLCASSWLPGLGQLEQFFGPGTRLTVL.

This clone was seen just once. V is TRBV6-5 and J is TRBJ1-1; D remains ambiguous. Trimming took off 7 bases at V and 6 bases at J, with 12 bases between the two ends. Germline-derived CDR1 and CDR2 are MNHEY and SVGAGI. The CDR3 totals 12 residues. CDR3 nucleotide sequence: TGTGCCAGCACTACCTCCGGGGCTGAAGCTTTCTTT. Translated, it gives CASTTSGAEAFF.